This T cell receptor beta chain was captured in a study of CD8 T cells in Susac syndrome. Study as a whole: Treatment at blood withdrawal was none, corticosteroids, or intravenous immunoglobulin alone in Susac syndrome patients.

A note on this clonotype: Its antigen is unidentified.

Notes on the study in general: TCR sequencing and HLA analysis covered a relatively small number of individuals. CD4+ repertoires of Susac syndrome patients lacked detectable clonal expansion.

Peripheral blood CD8+ and CD4+ T cells were profiled by TCR beta sequencing. Per germline, CDR1 SNHLY and CDR2 FYNNEI. This CDR3 region has 14 residues. The ends were cut back, 4 bases at V and 1 base at J, with 10 bases in the middle. Reverse transcription of roughly 0.5 to 1 ug RNA was carried out with random hexamers. TCRdb passed the immunoSEQ multiplex PCR reads through MiXCR, listing each CDR3 protein once. The sample consists of under 150,000 distinct CDR3 sequences, 95% of them appearing once. This TCR was sampled from a human donor with Susac syndrome. The sequenced material came from CD4+ T cells from PBMCs. The chain has TRBV2 and TRBJ1-2; perhaps TRBD1 as D (5 bases). For the CDR3, the DNA is TGTGCCAGCAGTGGGGGTAGGGGTAACTATGGCTACACCTTC. This gives the protein CASSGGRGNYGYTF.